This T cell receptor (beta chain) was sequenced in a study of lymphopenia after photon versus proton radiotherapy. Per germline, CDR1 SGHRS and CDR2 YFSETQ. This CDR3 comprises 16 residues. V lost 0 bases and J 1 base, leaving 11 bases between the germline ends. TCRdb keeps only in-frame clones here, not all; method: immunoSEQ multiplex PCR. The sample consists of approximately 30,000 clones, around 86% of them appearing once. This sample comprised peripheral blood, obtained from a patient treated with photon-based radiotherapy. This clonotype was obtained from a woman aged 45-59 years with pancreatic cancer. The chain links TRBV5-1 to TRBJ1-3; D possibly corresponds to TRBD1 (5 bases). Written as DNA, the CDR3 is TGCGCCAGCAGCTTGGAACAGGTTGCTTCTGGAAACACCATATATTTT. As protein: CASSLEQVASGNTIYF.